A selection of T cell receptor beta chains follows, all from one sample in a study of tumour-infiltrating T cells in Burkitt lymphoma. Sequencing was performed with immunoSEQ multiplex PCR; in TCRdb, only in-frame clones are kept and a portion is missing. The sample lists more than 45,000 clones, less than 35% occurring once. Sequenced input: tumor tissue. The receptors originated from a human donor with Burkitt lymphoma. Both conserved end residues are part of each CDR3. The D gene is left open where the match is weak. Part of the rows lack a size; the others show once, few, many or a class for expanded clones.

J gene: TRBJ1-2
D gene: .
CDR3 length: 14
clone size: .
V gene: TRBV7-9
CDR3 protein: CASSLVRDNYGYTF
CDR3 DNA: TGTGCCAGCAGCTTAGTTCGGGACAACTATGGCTACACCTTC

J gene: TRBJ2-1
D gene: TRBD2
CDR3 length: 14
clone size: .
V gene: TRBV29-1
CDR3 protein: CSVAGLAGYNEQFF
CDR3 DNA: TGCAGCGTGGCAGGACTAGCGGGATACAATGAGCAGTTCTTC

J gene: TRBJ1-2
D gene: .
CDR3 length: 14
clone size: .
V gene: TRBV6-1
CDR3 protein: CASSEQPLNYGYTF
CDR3 DNA: TGTGCCAGCAGTGAACAGCCTCTAAACTATGGCTACACCTTC

J gene: TRBJ2-7
D gene: .
CDR3 length: 15
clone size: .
V gene: TRBV6-4
CDR3 protein: CASSDWPGLLRKQYF
CDR3 DNA: TGTGCCAGCAGTGACTGGCCGGGGCTCCTAAGGAAGCAGTACTTC

J gene: TRBJ1-5
D gene: TRBD1
CDR3 length: 15
clone size: .
V gene: TRBV11-2
CDR3 protein: CASSYATGEDQPQHF
CDR3 DNA: TGTGCCAGCAGCTATGCTACAGGGGAGGATCAGCCCCAGCATTTT

J gene: TRBJ2-3
D gene: TRBD2
CDR3 length: 15
clone size: .
V gene: TRBV2
CDR3 protein: CASKPTSGGADTQYF
CDR3 DNA: TGTGCCAGTAAACCGACTAGCGGGGGGGCAGATACGCAGTATTTT

J gene: TRBJ2-1
D gene: TRBD2
CDR3 length: 14
clone size: .
V gene: TRBV5-5
CDR3 protein: CASSFSSGEGEQFF
CDR3 DNA: TGTGCCAGCAGCTTCTCTAGCGGGGAGGGTGAGCAGTTCTTC

J gene: TRBJ1-1
D gene: TRBD1
CDR3 length: 15
clone size: .
V gene: TRBV7-8
CDR3 protein: CASSRQGAMNTEAFF
CDR3 DNA: TGTGCCAGCAGCAGACAGGGGGCGATGAACACTGAAGCTTTCTTT

J gene: TRBJ1-2
D gene: .
CDR3 length: 16
clone size: .
V gene: TRBV10-1
CDR3 protein: CASPEGVGGVDYGYTF
CDR3 DNA: TGCGCCAGCCCCGAAGGTGTTGGGGGCGTAGACTATGGCTACACCTTC

J gene: TRBJ2-3
D gene: .
CDR3 length: 15
clone size: .
V gene: TRBV7-2
CDR3 protein: CASSLTLTPTDTQYF
CDR3 DNA: TGTGCCAGCAGCCTGACTCTTACCCCCACAGATACGCAGTATTTT

J gene: TRBJ2-5
D gene: .
CDR3 length: 15
clone size: .
V gene: TRBV7-7
CDR3 protein: CASSPLGGVLGTQYF
CDR3 DNA: TGTGCCAGCAGCCCCCTAGGAGGGGTGTTAGGGACCCAGTACTTC

J gene: TRBJ1-3
D gene: TRBD1
CDR3 length: 16
clone size: .
V gene: TRBV10-3
CDR3 protein: CAIRKLLPGQGNTIYF
CDR3 DNA: TGTGCCATCAGGAAACTATTACCGGGACAGGGAAACACCATATATTTT

J gene: TRBJ1-4
D gene: .
CDR3 length: 12
clone size: few
V gene: TRBV6-6
CDR3 protein: CASSFLNEKLFF
CDR3 DNA: TGTGCCAGCAGTTTTCTTAATGAAAAACTGTTTTTT

J gene: TRBJ2-3
D gene: .
CDR3 length: 16
clone size: .
V gene: TRBV2
CDR3 protein: CASSEASGTNTDTQYF
CDR3 DNA: TGTGCCAGCAGTGAAGCCTCGGGCACAAACACAGATACGCAGTATTTT

J gene: TRBJ2-7
D gene: TRBD1
CDR3 length: 15
clone size: .
V gene: TRBV5-1
CDR3 protein: CASSPTGGKPYEQYF
CDR3 DNA: TGCGCCAGCAGCCCGACAGGGGGGAAACCCTACGAGCAGTACTTC

J gene: TRBJ2-3
D gene: .
CDR3 length: 13
clone size: few
V gene: TRBV7-2
CDR3 protein: CASSLLGPDTQYF
CDR3 DNA: TGTGCCAGCAGCTTACTGGGCCCAGATACGCAGTATTTT

J gene: TRBJ2-3
D gene: TRBD2
CDR3 length: 15
clone size: .
V gene: TRBV5-5
CDR3 protein: CASSLGGTTTDTQYF
CDR3 DNA: TGTGCCAGCAGCTTGGGAGGGACTACCACAGATACGCAGTATTTT

J gene: TRBJ1-6
D gene: TRBD1
CDR3 length: 15
clone size: .
V gene: TRBV6-1
CDR3 protein: CASSDGGTAGAPLHF
CDR3 DNA: TGTGCCAGCAGTGACGGGGGGACAGCAGGCGCACCCCTCCACTTT

J gene: TRBJ1-2
D gene: .
CDR3 length: 15
clone size: .
V gene: TRBV11-2
CDR3 protein: CASSAETPVNYGYTF
CDR3 DNA: TGTGCCAGCAGCGCGGAAACCCCCGTTAACTATGGCTACACCTTC

J gene: TRBJ2-6
D gene: .
CDR3 length: 14
clone size: few
V gene: TRBV19
CDR3 protein: CASIKGAGANVLTF
CDR3 DNA: TGTGCCAGTATAAAAGGGGCTGGGGCCAACGTCCTGACTTTC

J gene: TRBJ2-5
D gene: TRBD2
CDR3 length: 18
clone size: .
V gene: TRBV15
CDR3 protein: CATSRGTSGAPFQETQYF
CDR3 DNA: TGTGCCACCAGCCGAGGGACTAGCGGGGCCCCTTTCCAAGAGACCCAGTACTTC

J gene: TRBJ1-2
D gene: .
CDR3 length: 17
clone size: .
V gene: TRBV4-3
CDR3 protein: CASSQDQIRGVRNGYTF
CDR3 DNA: TGCGCCAGCAGCCAAGATCAAATTAGGGGTGTCAGGAATGGCTACACCTTC

J gene: TRBJ2-2
D gene: TRBD1
CDR3 length: 16
clone size: few
V gene: TRBV18
CDR3 protein: CASSPQQGANTGELFF
CDR3 DNA: TGTGCCAGCTCACCCCAACAGGGGGCGAACACCGGGGAGCTGTTTTTT

J gene: TRBJ1-5
D gene: .
CDR3 length: 14
clone size: few
V gene: TRBV5-1
CDR3 protein: CASSLGFGDQPQHF
CDR3 DNA: TGCGCCAGCAGCTTGGGTTTTGGTGATCAGCCCCAGCATTTT

J gene: TRBJ2-3
D gene: .
CDR3 length: 15
clone size: .
V gene: TRBV7-2
CDR3 protein: CASSLWDPSTDTQYF
CDR3 DNA: TGTGCCAGCAGCTTATGGGATCCTAGCACAGATACGCAGTATTTT

J gene: TRBJ2-1
D gene: TRBD1
CDR3 length: 15
clone size: .
V gene: TRBV18
CDR3 protein: CASSLTGTGDNEQFF
CDR3 DNA: TGTGCCAGCTCACTCACCGGGACAGGGGACAATGAGCAGTTCTTC

J gene: TRBJ2-3
D gene: .
CDR3 length: 15
clone size: .
V gene: TRBV15
CDR3 protein: CATSPGQHSTDTQYF
CDR3 DNA: TGTGCCACCAGCCCCGGACAGCATAGCACAGATACGCAGTATTTT

J gene: TRBJ2-1
D gene: .
CDR3 length: 13
clone size: many
V gene: TRBV29-1
CDR3 protein: CSETGAYSNEQFF
CDR3 DNA: TGCAGCGAAACCGGGGCTTATTCCAATGAGCAGTTCTTC

J gene: TRBJ2-3
D gene: .
CDR3 length: 14
clone size: medium-sized
V gene: TRBV5-6
CDR3 protein: CASTSSGDLITQYF
CDR3 DNA: TGTGCCAGCACCTCTTCAGGGGACCTCATTACGCAGTATTTT

J gene: TRBJ1-2
D gene: .
CDR3 length: 13
clone size: few
V gene: TRBV7-6
CDR3 protein: CASSLGHNYGYTF
CDR3 DNA: TGTGCCAGCAGCTTAGGACATAACTATGGCTACACCTTC

J gene: TRBJ1-2
D gene: .
CDR3 length: 13
clone size: .
V gene: TRBV19
CDR3 protein: CASSNRAMSGYTF
CDR3 DNA: TGTGCCAGTAGCAACCGGGCCATGAGCGGCTACACCTTC

J gene: TRBJ1-5
D gene: .
CDR3 length: 14
clone size: .
V gene: TRBV7-9
CDR3 protein: CASSLDQFNQPQHF
CDR3 DNA: TGTGCCAGCAGCTTAGATCAGTTCAATCAGCCCCAGCATTTT

J gene: TRBJ2-2
D gene: TRBD2
CDR3 length: 15
clone size: .
V gene: TRBV10-2
CDR3 protein: CASSEARGGPGELFF
CDR3 DNA: TGCGCCAGCAGTGAGGCGCGGGGGGGCCCCGGGGAGCTGTTTTTT

J gene: TRBJ2-7
D gene: .
CDR3 length: 15
clone size: few
V gene: TRBV5-4
CDR3 protein: CASSLGGPDPYEQYF
CDR3 DNA: TGTGCCAGCAGCTTGGGTGGTCCAGACCCGTACGAGCAGTACTTC

J gene: TRBJ1-2
D gene: .
CDR3 length: 12
clone size: .
V gene: TRBV7-8
CDR3 protein: CASSRDNYGYTF
CDR3 DNA: TGTGCCAGCAGCCGGGATAACTATGGCTACACCTTC

J gene: TRBJ1-4
D gene: .
CDR3 length: 14
clone size: .
V gene: TRBV28
CDR3 protein: CASSFEGSNEKLFF
CDR3 DNA: TGTGCCAGCAGTTTCGAGGGGTCTAATGAAAAACTGTTTTTT

J gene: TRBJ2-5
D gene: .
CDR3 length: 15
clone size: few
V gene: TRBV5-4
CDR3 protein: CASSSKSGPQETQYF
CDR3 DNA: TGTGCCAGCAGCTCGAAGTCGGGTCCCCAAGAGACCCAGTACTTC

J gene: TRBJ1-5
D gene: TRBD1
CDR3 length: 16
clone size: .
V gene: TRBV10-1
CDR3 protein: CASSVPDRVIDQPQHF
CDR3 DNA: TGCGCCAGCAGTGTCCCCGACAGGGTGATCGACCAGCCCCAGCATTTT

J gene: TRBJ1-4
D gene: .
CDR3 length: 12
clone size: .
V gene: TRBV23-1
CDR3 protein: CASTNKDEKLFF
CDR3 DNA: TGCGCCAGCACCAACAAGGATGAAAAACTGTTTTTT

J gene: TRBJ1-5
D gene: .
CDR3 length: 13
clone size: .
V gene: TRBV7-3
CDR3 protein: CASSLTGNQPQHF
CDR3 DNA: TGTGCCAGCAGCTTAACCGGCAATCAGCCCCAGCATTTT

J gene: TRBJ2-1
D gene: TRBD2
CDR3 length: 15
clone size: .
V gene: TRBV5-4
CDR3 protein: CASSPLGGGENEQFF
CDR3 DNA: TGTGCCAGCAGCCCGCTAGGCGGGGGGGAGAATGAGCAGTTCTTC

J gene: TRBJ1-2
D gene: TRBD1
CDR3 length: 17
clone size: few
V gene: TRBV27
CDR3 protein: CASSLSRPGQGYYGYTF
CDR3 DNA: TGTGCCAGCAGTCTCTCTCGACCGGGACAGGGATACTATGGCTACACCTTC

J gene: TRBJ2-1
D gene: .
CDR3 length: 11
clone size: few
V gene: TRBV29-1
CDR3 protein: CSVETRDEQFF
CDR3 DNA: TGCAGCGTTGAGACAAGAGACGAGCAGTTCTTC

J gene: TRBJ2-3
D gene: .
CDR3 length: 15
clone size: few
V gene: TRBV5-4
CDR3 protein: CASSSTGSGVNTQYF
CDR3 DNA: TGTGCCAGCAGCAGTACAGGGTCCGGGGTGAATACGCAGTATTTT

J gene: TRBJ1-3
D gene: .
CDR3 length: 16
clone size: few
V gene: TRBV18
CDR3 protein: CASSPRPAFSGNTIYF
CDR3 DNA: TGTGCCAGCTCACCACGTCCAGCGTTCTCTGGAAACACCATATATTTT

J gene: TRBJ1-4
D gene: .
CDR3 length: 15
clone size: .
V gene: TRBV7-9
CDR3 protein: CASSSSGVPNEKLFF
CDR3 DNA: TGTGCCAGCAGCTCCTCGGGAGTCCCTAATGAAAAACTGTTTTTT

J gene: TRBJ2-5
D gene: .
CDR3 length: 11
clone size: few
V gene: TRBV6-1
CDR3 protein: CASTGRQTQYF
CDR3 DNA: TGTGCCAGCACAGGGAGACAGACCCAGTACTTC

J gene: TRBJ2-2
D gene: .
CDR3 length: 14
clone size: .
V gene: TRBV7-2
CDR3 protein: CASSLISGSGELFF
CDR3 DNA: TGTGCCAGCAGCTTAATCTCGGGGTCGGGGGAGCTGTTTTTT

J gene: TRBJ2-2
D gene: TRBD2
CDR3 length: 15
clone size: .
V gene: TRBV10-3
CDR3 protein: CAIRGGSGNTGELFF
CDR3 DNA: TGTGCCATCAGGGGGGGGAGCGGGAACACCGGGGAGCTGTTTTTT

J gene: TRBJ2-3
D gene: .
CDR3 length: 13
clone size: .
V gene: TRBV19
CDR3 protein: CASSILGADTQYF
CDR3 DNA: TGTGCCAGTAGTATTTTGGGGGCAGATACGCAGTATTTT

J gene: TRBJ2-3
D gene: .
CDR3 length: 15
clone size: few
V gene: TRBV7-8
CDR3 protein: CASIQGGSSTDTQYF
CDR3 DNA: TGTGCCAGCATCCAGGGGGGCAGTAGCACAGATACGCAGTATTTT

J gene: TRBJ1-1
D gene: .
CDR3 length: 14
clone size: few
V gene: TRBV5-4
CDR3 protein: CASSLPQANTEAFF
CDR3 DNA: TGTGCCAGCAGCTTGCCACAGGCGAACACTGAAGCTTTCTTT

J gene: TRBJ1-5
D gene: .
CDR3 length: 11
clone size: .
V gene: TRBV20-1
CDR3 protein: CSVRGNQPQHF
CDR3 DNA: TGCAGTGTGAGGGGCAATCAGCCCCAGCATTTT

J gene: TRBJ2-1
D gene: .
CDR3 length: 16
clone size: .
V gene: TRBV7-9
CDR3 protein: CASSPRAGSSYNEQFF
CDR3 DNA: TGTGCCAGCAGCCCCCGGGCGGGGAGCTCCTACAATGAGCAGTTCTTC

J gene: TRBJ1-4
D gene: .
CDR3 length: 13
clone size: .
V gene: TRBV19
CDR3 protein: CASSGPPGLKLFF
CDR3 DNA: TGTGCCAGTAGTGGCCCCCCGGGACTCAAACTGTTTTTT

J gene: TRBJ2-2
D gene: TRBD2
CDR3 length: 16
clone size: .
V gene: TRBV9
CDR3 protein: CASSSSLAGHDGELFF
CDR3 DNA: TGTGCCAGCAGCTCCTCACTAGCGGGCCACGACGGGGAGCTGTTTTTT

J gene: TRBJ2-3
D gene: .
CDR3 length: 14
clone size: .
V gene: TRBV10-3
CDR3 protein: CAIKGDHGTDTQYF
CDR3 DNA: TGTGCCATCAAGGGGGACCACGGCACAGATACGCAGTATTTT